Below are 10 T cell receptor beta chains sequenced from a single sample in a study of T cell responses to AZD1222 COVID-19 vaccine. Data came from immunoSEQ multiplex PCR; TCRdb stores just in-frame clones and leaves some out. The table lists under 150,000 clones, roughly 90% of them singletons. Here the sequenced sample was peripheral blood, taken on day 0 of AZD1222 vaccination. The receptors here all came from an adult in good health.

The V gene is TRBV27, the J gene TRBJ1-6; D gene ambiguous. Trimming removed 8 bases at V and 6 bases at J, with 2 bases between. The CDR3 has 10 amino acids. CDR1 MNHEY and CDR2 SMNVEV come from the germline V gene (reference sequence). CDR3 DNA: TGTGCCAGCCCTAATTCACCCCTCCACTTT. Amino acids: CASPNSPLHF.

This chain uses TRBV5-3 with TRBJ1-5, with TRBD1 identical over 8 bases. TRBV5-3 is identified as an open reading frame with a role that is uncertain. The CDR3 runs 14 residues. Losses at the gene ends were 7 bases for V and 0 bases for J; bases not matched to a gene: 3. CDR3 residues: CARGTGHSNQPQHF. CDR3 bases: TGTGCCAGAGGGACAGGACATAGCAATCAGCCCCAGCATTTT.

A single count supports this clone. The CDR3 bases are TGTGCCAGCAGTTTGCCGGGAGTGCGCGAGCAGTACTTC. It yields the protein CASSLPGVREQYF. J is TRBJ2-7 and V is TRBV12-3 or TRBV12-4, with D possibly matching TRBD2 (6 bases). Trimming pared 3 bases from V and 6 bases from J, leaving 12 bases between. The length of the CDR3 is 13 residues.

This chain uses TRBV30 with TRBJ2-3; unclear D gene. Trimming removed 3 bases at V and 9 bases at J, with 13 bases between. The germline CDR1 and CDR2 sequences are GTSNPN and SVGIG (reference sequence). The CDR3 covers 12 residues. The CDR3 DNA reads TGTGCCTGGAGCCCAAGGGTAGGGACGCAGTATTTT. It specifies CAWSPRVGTQYF.

The V and J genes are TRBV5-5 and TRBJ1-1; a possible D gene is TRBD1 (6 bases). Germline loops: CDR1 SGHKS, CDR2 YYEKEE (reference sequence). Trimming left V 4 bases short and J 6 bases short, with 22 bases between. The CDR3 extends over 16 amino acids. The CDR3 region has the DNA TGTGCCAGCAGCAACGTGGGCCTCCGAGGGGGAGCTGAAGCTTTCTTT. Its protein product is CASSNVGLRGGAEAFF.

The chain combines TRBV19 with TRBJ1-1, with 9 bases lining up with TRBD1. The germline gives CDR1 LNHDA, CDR2 SQIVND (reference sequence). Trimming took 7 bases from V and 4 from J; bases not matched to a gene: 7. The CDR3 has 14 amino acids. The CDR3: CASTVTGGLTEAFF. The CDR3 bases are TGTGCCAGTACTGTGACAGGGGGTCTCACTGAAGCTTTCTTT. The full variable domain, with the rest looked up from reference TRBV19 and TRBJ1-1, is DGGITQSPKYLFRKEGQNVTLSCEQNLNHDAMYWYRQDPGQGLRLIYYSQIVNDFQKGDIAEGYSVSREKKESFPLTVTSAQKNPTAFYLCASTVTGGLTEAFFGQGTRLTVV.

This chain uses TRBV11-3 with TRBJ1-6; D unresolved. The CDR3 is made up of 17 amino acids. Germline CDR1 reads SGHNT; CDR2 reads YENEEA. With 5 bases removed from V and 2 bases from J, the gap between germline ends came to 16 bases. CDR3 nucleotides: TGTGCCAGCAGCCCCCGGGCGGGGAAGGCCTATAATTCACCCCTCCACTTT. The encoded protein is CASSPRAGKAYNSPLHF.

The V call is TRBV5-1, the J call TRBJ2-5; TRBD2 matches 7 bases. J gave up 0 bases and V 0 bases, and 5 bases lay outside the gene matches. CDR1 SGHRS and CDR2 YFSETQ come from the germline V gene. The CDR3 runs to 16 residues. The CDR3: CASSLDSGVNQETQYF. Written as DNA, the CDR3 is TGCGCCAGCAGCTTGGACAGCGGGGTGAACCAAGAGACCCAGTACTTC.

This chain links TRBV27 with TRBJ2-3, with D perhaps TRBD2 (6 bases). CDR3 size: 14 residues. Germline values: CDR1 MNHEY, CDR2 SMNVEV (reference sequence). Deletions cut 2 bases from V and 8 bases from J, with 14 bases between. CDR3: CASSLGLGGGTQYF. DNA for the CDR3: TGTGCCAGCAGTTTAGGACTGGGGGGTGGTACGCAGTATTTT.

V gene TRBV2 combines with J gene TRBJ2-2, with 7 bases matching TRBD2. This CDR3 region has 13 residues. Germline CDR1 SNHLY, CDR2 FYNNEI. Trimming removed 11 bases from V and 0 bases from J; junction bases left unmatched: 3. The CDR3: CAHLAANTGELFF. CDR3 nucleotide sequence: TGTGCCCACCTAGCGGCGAACACCGGGGAGCTGTTTTTT.